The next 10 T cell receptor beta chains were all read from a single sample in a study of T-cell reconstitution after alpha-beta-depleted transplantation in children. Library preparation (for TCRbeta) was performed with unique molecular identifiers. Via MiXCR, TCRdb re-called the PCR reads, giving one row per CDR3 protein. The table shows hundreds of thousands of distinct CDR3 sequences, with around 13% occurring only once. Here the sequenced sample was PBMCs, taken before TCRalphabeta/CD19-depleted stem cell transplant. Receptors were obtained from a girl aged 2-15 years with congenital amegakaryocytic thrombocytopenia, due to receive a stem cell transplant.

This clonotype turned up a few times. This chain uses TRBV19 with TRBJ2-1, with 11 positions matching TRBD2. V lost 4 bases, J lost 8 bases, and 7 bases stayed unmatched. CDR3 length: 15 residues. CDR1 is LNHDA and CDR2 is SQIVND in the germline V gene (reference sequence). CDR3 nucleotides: TGTGCCAGTAGTACGATAGCGGGAGGGGACCATGAGCAGTTCTTC. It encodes CASSTIAGGDHEQFF.

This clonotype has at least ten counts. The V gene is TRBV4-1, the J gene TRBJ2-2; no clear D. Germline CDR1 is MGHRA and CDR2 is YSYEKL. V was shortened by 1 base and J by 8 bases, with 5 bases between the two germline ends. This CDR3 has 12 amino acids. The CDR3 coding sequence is TGCGCCAGCAGCCAAGTTGTAGGGGAGCTGTTTTTT. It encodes CASSQVVGELFF.

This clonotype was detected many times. The CDR3 DNA reads as TGCAGTGCTAAAAGGACTAGCGGGAGAGGCTACGAGCAGTACTTC. This encodes CSAKRTSGRGYEQYF. This chain joins TRBV20-1 and TRBJ2-7; 13 bases are shared with TRBD2. The CDR3 contains 15 residues. The germline gives CDR1 DFQATT, CDR2 SNEGSKA (reference sequence). Unmatched junction bases numbered 6, after V lost 4 bases and J lost 3 bases.

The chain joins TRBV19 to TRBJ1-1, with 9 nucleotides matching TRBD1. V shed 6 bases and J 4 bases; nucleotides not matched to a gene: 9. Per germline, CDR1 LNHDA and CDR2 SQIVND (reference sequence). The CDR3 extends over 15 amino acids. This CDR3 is CASRIPGQGTTEAFF. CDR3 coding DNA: TGTGCCAGTAGAATCCCCGGACAGGGGACCACTGAAGCTTTCTTT.

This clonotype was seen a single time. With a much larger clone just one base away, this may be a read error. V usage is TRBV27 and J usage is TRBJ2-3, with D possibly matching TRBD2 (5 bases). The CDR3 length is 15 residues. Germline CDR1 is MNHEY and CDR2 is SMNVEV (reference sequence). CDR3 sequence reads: CVSSLTLLDPDTQYF. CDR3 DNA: TGTGTCAGCAGTTTAACATTACTAGACCCAGATACGCAGTATTTT.

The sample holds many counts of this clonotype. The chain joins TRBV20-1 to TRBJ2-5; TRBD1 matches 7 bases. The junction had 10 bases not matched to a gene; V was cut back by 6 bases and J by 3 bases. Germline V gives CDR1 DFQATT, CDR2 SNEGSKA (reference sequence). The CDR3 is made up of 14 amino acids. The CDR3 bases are TGCAGTGCACCCGTTCCGGGACAGAAAGAGACCCAGTACTTC. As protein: CSAPVPGQKETQYF.

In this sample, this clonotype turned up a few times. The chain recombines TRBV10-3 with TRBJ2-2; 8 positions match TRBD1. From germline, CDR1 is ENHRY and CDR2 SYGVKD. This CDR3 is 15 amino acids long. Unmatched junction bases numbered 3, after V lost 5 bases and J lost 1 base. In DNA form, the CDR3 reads TGTGCCATCAGTAAGGGACAGGTGAACACCGGGGAGCTGTTTTTT. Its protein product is CAISKGQVNTGELFF.

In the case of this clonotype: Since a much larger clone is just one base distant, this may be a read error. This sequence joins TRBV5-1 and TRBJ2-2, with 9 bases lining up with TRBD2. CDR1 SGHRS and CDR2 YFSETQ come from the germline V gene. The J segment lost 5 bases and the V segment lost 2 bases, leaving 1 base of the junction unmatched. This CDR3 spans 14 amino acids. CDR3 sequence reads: CASSFGLATGELFF. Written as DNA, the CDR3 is TGCGCCAGCAGCTTTGGACTAGCGACCGGGGAGCTGTTTTTT.

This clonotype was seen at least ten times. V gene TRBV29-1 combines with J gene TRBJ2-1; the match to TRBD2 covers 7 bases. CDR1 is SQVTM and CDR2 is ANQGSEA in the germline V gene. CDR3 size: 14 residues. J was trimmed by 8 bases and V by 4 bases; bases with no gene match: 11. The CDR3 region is CSVVSGGSYDEQFF. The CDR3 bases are TGCAGCGTTGTTTCTGGCGGGAGTTACGATGAGCAGTTCTTC.

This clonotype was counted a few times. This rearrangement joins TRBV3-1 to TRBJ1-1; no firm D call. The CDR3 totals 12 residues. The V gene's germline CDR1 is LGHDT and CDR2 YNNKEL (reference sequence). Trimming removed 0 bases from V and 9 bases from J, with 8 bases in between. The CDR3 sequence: CASSQDTRQAFF. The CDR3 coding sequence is TGTGCCAGCAGCCAAGATACCCGGCAAGCTTTCTTT.